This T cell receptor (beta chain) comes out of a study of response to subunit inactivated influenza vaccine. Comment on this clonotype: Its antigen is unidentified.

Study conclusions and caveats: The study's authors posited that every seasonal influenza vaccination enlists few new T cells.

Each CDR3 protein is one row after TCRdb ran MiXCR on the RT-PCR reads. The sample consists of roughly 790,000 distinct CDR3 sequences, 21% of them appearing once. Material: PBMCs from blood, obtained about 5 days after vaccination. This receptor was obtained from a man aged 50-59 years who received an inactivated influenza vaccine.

This CDR3 reads CATSRQGRNEQFF. CDR3 in DNA: TGTGCCACCAGCAGACAGGGTAGGAATGAGCAGTTCTTC. The V and J genes are TRBV15 and TRBJ2-1; the D gene is possibly TRBD1 (5 bases). Trimming pared 2 bases from V and 7 bases from J, leaving 9 bases between. This CDR3 is built from 13 residues. CDR1 LNHNV and CDR2 YYDKDF come from the germline V gene (reference sequence).